This T cell receptor beta chain was profiled in a study of shared clonotypes between healthy human individuals. Notes on the study in general: Incompleteness in sorted-subset sequencing, despite large depth, was shown by rarefaction. About 5% was the fraction of naive CD4 clonotypes found shared across several donors.

This CDR3 contains 14 residues. Germline trimming cut 5 bases from V and 3 bases from J; bases unmatched to any gene: 3. The germline CDR1 and CDR2 sequences are SNHLY and FYNNEI. To note about this clone: Its antigen is still unknown.

Each subset's genomic DNA was split evenly across several immunoSEQ plates. Repertoires were generated with immunoSEQ multiplex PCR, while TCRdb's copy carries only in-frame clones and drops some. The sample has under 350,000 clones; about nine tenths are singletons. This TCR was sampled from a man aged 18 to 29 in good health. Sample: memory CD8+ T cells sorted from blood. The subset was: CD45RO+ cells pooled with CCR7-negative TemRA cells. The chain joins TRBV2 to TRBJ1-1, with TRBD1 matching 10 bases. The CDR3 DNA follows: TGTGCCAGCAGTCCGGGACAGGGGTACACTGAAGCTTTCTTT. It yields the protein CASSPGQGYTEAFF.